This T cell receptor (beta chain) was sequenced for a study of blood T cell repertoires in COVID-19. Overall study: Samples taken during acute and convalescent COVID-19 were collected in the United States, Italy and Spain. Sample material is recorded as cDNA or gDNA derived from T cells, B-cell-depleted T cells, or PBMCs.

Per the study methods: Estimated nucleated cell counts came from reference gene primer amplification. The method was immunoSEQ multiplex PCR; TCRdb's version includes in-frame clones alone and lacks a portion of them. The V and J calls and clone size come from that table; D and trimming were worked out from the DNA. This sample has 90,000 to 95,000 clones, with 88% found just once. CDR1 and CDR2 (germline): SGHRS, YFSETQ. Trimming removed 4 bases at V and 5 bases at J, with 9 bases between. There are 13 residues in the CDR3. The receptor was isolated from a woman of 80 years or more with active COVID-19. Sequenced input: peripheral blood. The genes are TRBV5-1 and TRBJ2-2, with a possible D match to TRBD1 (6 bases). The CDR3 sequence is CASSNTGTGELFF. The DNA of the CDR3 is TGCGCCAGCAGCAACACAGGGACCGGGGAGCTGTTTTTT.